The rows below give T cell receptor beta chains drawn from one sample of a study of Ad26.COV2.S vaccination and SARS-CoV-2 variants. This table comes from immunoSEQ multiplex PCR, and its TCRdb copy is limited to in-frame clones, with some not included. The sample includes over 110,000 clones, 70% to 90% of them seen just once. The sequences come from peripheral blood, collected after recovery from COVID-19. These receptors were obtained from a human donor who had recovered from COVID-19. The CDR3 runs from the conserved cysteine through the conserved F or W. Fields, in order: V gene, clone size, D gene, J gene, CDR3 protein, CDR3 DNA. The D gene is left open where the match is weak. Not every row has a clone size; where given, it reads once, few, many or a size class.

TRBV7-9	-	-	TRBJ2-7	CASSLGVAGAGDYEQYF	TGTGCCAGCAGCTTAGGGGTGGCTGGGGCAGGAGACTACGAGCAGTACTTC
TRBV5-1	-	-	TRBJ1-3	CASSFGGPGNTIYF	TGTGCCAGCAGCTTCGGGGGTCCTGGAAACACCATATATTTT
TRBV18	-	-	TRBJ1-2	CASSENGGVDGYTF	TGTGCCAGCTCGGAGAACGGGGGCGTCGATGGCTACACCTTC
TRBV2	-	-	TRBJ2-1	CASSGPTYDEQFF	TGTGCCAGCAGCGGGCCTACGTATGATGAGCAGTTCTTC
TRBV11-2	-	-	TRBJ1-2	CASSYPFHTF	TGTGCCAGCAGCTATCCGTTTCATACCTTC
TRBV5-1	-	TRBD1	TRBJ1-1	CASSLTGGVGAEAFF	TGCGCCAGCAGCTTGACAGGGGGCGTCGGGGCTGAAGCTTTCTTT
TRBV7-4	once	-	TRBJ2-7	CASSSPTYEQYF	TGTGCCAGCAGCTCACCTACCTACGAGCAGTACTTC
TRBV18	-	TRBD1	TRBJ1-1	CASSIDRATEAFF	TGTGCCAGCTCAATTGACAGGGCGACTGAAGCTTTCTTT
TRBV28	-	TRBD1	TRBJ1-2	CASSLRGGASGYTF	TGTGCCAGCAGTTTACGAGGGGGCGCGAGTGGCTACACCTTC
TRBV7-2	-	-	TRBJ1-5	CASSSLGAVSNQPQHF	TGTGCCAGCAGCTCCCTGGGGGCCGTTAGCAATCAGCCCCAGCATTTT
TRBV12-3/TRBV12-4	once	-	TRBJ1-1	CASSLFGGTEAFF	TGTGCCAGCAGTTTATTTGGAGGCACTGAAGCTTTCTTT
TRBV14	few	-	TRBJ1-1	CASSQPGMNTEAFF	TGTGCCAGCAGCCAACCAGGCATGAACACTGAAGCTTTCTTT
TRBV19	-	-	TRBJ1-1	CASSINADSLLRYTEAFF	TGTGCCAGTAGTATAAATGCAGATTCCCTCCTTAGGTACACTGAAGCTTTCTTT
TRBV7-9	once	TRBD1	TRBJ2-7	CASSPPDRGVTYEQYF	TGTGCCAGCAGCCCCCCGGACAGGGGCGTCACCTACGAGCAGTACTTC
TRBV13	-	-	TRBJ1-5	CASSFGGTQTQHF	TGTGCCAGCAGCTTCGGCGGCACCCAGACCCAGCATTTT
TRBV7-8	once	-	TRBJ2-7	CASSLGRGTASYEQYF	TGTGCCAGCAGCTTGGGGAGGGGGACCGCCTCCTACGAGCAGTACTTC
TRBV9	-	TRBD1	TRBJ1-5	CASSGGQGVGQPQHF	TGTGCCAGCAGCGGGGGACAGGGCGTGGGCCAGCCCCAGCATTTT
TRBV12-3/TRBV12-4	-	-	TRBJ1-1	CASSLSQGTKAFF	TGTGCCAGCAGTTTAAGCCAGGGGACGAAAGCTTTCTTT
TRBV7-2	-	-	TRBJ2-5	CASSLGFTGAGQETQYF	TGTGCCAGCAGCTTAGGTTTCACGGGGGCTGGGCAAGAGACCCAGTACTTC
TRBV11-2	-	TRBD2	TRBJ2-1	CASSPLFPGGPGDNEQFF	TGTGCCAGCAGCCCCCTCTTCCCGGGGGGGCCTGGGGACAATGAGCAGTTCTTC
TRBV9	once	-	TRBJ2-2	CASSVEAVNRELFF	TGTGCCAGCAGCGTAGAAGCGGTTAACAGGGAGCTGTTTTTT
TRBV7-9	-	-	TRBJ1-5	CASSLGRNQPQHF	TGTGCCAGCAGCTTAGGCCGCAATCAGCCCCAGCATTTT
TRBV3-1/TRBV3-2	once	-	TRBJ1-1	CASSQEVEGNTEAFF	TGTGCCAGCAGCCAAGAGGTAGAGGGGAACACTGAAGCTTTCTTT
TRBV9	-	-	TRBJ2-5	CASSAKSFQETQYF	TGTGCCAGCAGCGCCAAAAGTTTTCAAGAGACCCAGTACTTC
TRBV29-1	-	-	TRBJ1-1	CSVAGRNTEAFF	TGCAGCGTTGCGGGGAGAAACACTGAAGCTTTCTTT
TRBV7-9	-	-	TRBJ2-5	CASSLVGRKETQYF	TGTGCCAGCAGCTTGGTGGGGAGGAAGGAGACCCAGTACTTC
TRBV3-1/TRBV3-2	-	-	TRBJ1-4	CASRPWTATNEKLFF	TGTGCCAGCAGGCCATGGACAGCTACCAATGAAAAACTGTTTTTT
TRBV28	few	TRBD1	TRBJ1-2	CASSVRQGIYGYTF	TGTGCCAGCAGTGTGAGACAGGGAATCTATGGCTACACCTTC
TRBV20-1	-	-	TRBJ2-7	CSAQTDYEQYF	TGCAGTGCCCAGACGGACTACGAGCAGTACTTC
TRBV5-1	-	-	TRBJ1-4	CASSLAGPATNEKLFF	TGCGCCAGCAGCTTGGCCGGACCGGCAACCAATGAAAAACTGTTTTTT
TRBV11-2	-	-	TRBJ2-1	CASSPTRDEQFF	TGTGCCAGCAGCCCGACTAGGGACGAGCAGTTCTTC
TRBV4-3	-	-	TRBJ2-1	CASSQGGYNEQFF	TGCGCCAGCAGCCAAGGGGGTTACAATGAGCAGTTCTTC
TRBV28	-	-	TRBJ1-1	CASSLQGGGTEAFF	TGTGCCAGCAGTTTACAGGGTGGGGGTACTGAAGCTTTCTTT
TRBV29-1	-	TRBD1	TRBJ2-1	CSGGQGERNEQFF	TGCAGCGGGGGGCAGGGGGAGAGAAATGAGCAGTTCTTC
TRBV21-1	-	-	TRBJ1-4	CARPHEKLFF	TGTGCCAGACCTCATGAAAAACTGTTTTTT
TRBV13	-	-	TRBJ1-1	CASSSRGDTEAFF	TGTGCCAGCAGCTCGCGAGGGGACACTGAAGCTTTCTTT
TRBV19	once	-	TRBJ2-1	CAAASGRVNEQFF	TGTGCCGCCGCCTCGGGCAGGGTCAATGAGCAGTTCTTC
TRBV27	-	-	TRBJ2-5	CASSLSEKGKETQYF	TGTGCCAGCAGTTTATCGGAAAAGGGCAAGGAGACCCAGTACTTC
TRBV11-2	-	TRBD1	TRBJ1-3	CASSRGQGGSGNTIYF	TGTGCCAGCAGCCGGGGACAGGGAGGCTCTGGAAACACCATATATTTT
TRBV5-4	once	-	TRBJ2-5	CASSLVRQETQYF	TGTGCCAGCAGCTTGGTCCGACAAGAGACCCAGTACTTC
TRBV3-1/TRBV3-2	-	-	TRBJ2-7	CASSQDPRQPESSYEQYF	TGTGCCAGCAGCCAAGATCCCCGACAGCCAGAAAGCTCCTACGAGCAGTACTTC
TRBV2	-	-	TRBJ2-6	CASSERAGAGANVLTF	TGTGCCAGCAGTGAAAGAGCAGGGGCTGGGGCCAACGTCCTGACTTTC
TRBV5-1	-	-	TRBJ1-4	CASSPQPPLTGVGSNEKLFF	TGCGCCAGCAGCCCCCAGCCCCCACTGACAGGCGTCGGGTCTAATGAAAAACTGTTTTTT
TRBV4-3	-	-	TRBJ1-2	CASSQDARGGTYGYTF	TGCGCCAGCAGCCAAGACGCCCGGGGAGGAACCTATGGCTACACCTTC
TRBV9	-	-	TRBJ1-1	CASSVGRDPRTEAFF	TGTGCCAGCAGCGTAGGAAGGGATCCGAGGACTGAAGCTTTCTTT
TRBV14	-	TRBD1	TRBJ2-7	CASSQDLGQGSNEQYF	TGTGCCAGCAGCCAAGATTTAGGACAGGGGTCCAACGAGCAGTACTTC
TRBV30	-	-	TRBJ2-5	CAWSVYPIETQYF	TGTGCCTGGAGTGTCTACCCAATCGAGACCCAGTACTTC
TRBV5-6	once	TRBD1	TRBJ1-2	CASSPKPGGSYGYTF	TGTGCCAGCAGCCCAAAACCAGGGGGGAGCTATGGCTACACCTTC
TRBV10-2	once	TRBD2	TRBJ2-3	CASRLAGLRDTQYF	TGCGCCAGCCGATTAGCGGGGCTGAGGGATACGCAGTATTTT